Each of the 26 T cell receptor beta chains below was sequenced from the same sample in a study of vaccination and CD4 T cells after COVID-19. The Oncomine TCR Beta short-read assay sequenced DNA from cultured CD4+ T cells. In TCRdb, the PCR reads were re-called with MiXCR into one record per CDR3 protein. The sample includes around 20,000 distinct CDR3 sequences, around a quarter of them seen just once. Regarding treatment: roughly 11-day PBMC culture with coronavirus spike peptide pools or control peptides (ViraFEST assay). No antigens are known for them. The sequencing sample was made of cultured CD4+ T cells from blood. All receptors come from a human donor with COVID-19.

This clonotype appeared a few times. This rearrangement joins TRBV4-2 to TRBJ1-5, with D unresolved. Trimming took 0 bases from V and 0 from J, leaving 6 bases between them. The CDR3 has 15 residues. In germline, CDR1 is LGHNA, CDR2 YNFKEQ. The CDR3 protein is CASSQEDASNQPQHF. The CDR3 coding sequence is TGTGCCAGCAGCCAAGAGGACGCTAGCAATCAGCCCCAGCATTTT.

This clonotype was detected once. The rearrangement joins TRBV21-1 to TRBJ2-7; TRBD1, the table's D call, lacks a check against the DNA. TRBV21-1 is assigned pseudogene status. The CDR3 has 15 residues. CDR3: CASQIAAGQGCEQYF. The CDR3 nucleotides are TGTGCCTCGCAGATAGCCGCAGGGCAGGGGTGCGAGCAGTACTTC.

This clonotype was recorded a few times. J is TRBJ1-2 and V is TRBV10-1; D is undetermined. With 0 bases removed from V and 8 bases from J, the gap between germline ends came to 13 bases. The CDR3 length is 14 residues. The germline V gene encodes CDR1 WNHNN and CDR2 SYGVQD (reference sequence). CDR3 region: CASSESPRAGGYTF. The CDR3 nucleotides read TGCGCCAGCAGTGAGTCTCCGAGGGCAGGAGGCTACACCTTC.

This clonotype was seen only a few times. The rearrangement joins TRBV20-1 to TRBJ2-5; 8 nucleotides agree with TRBD2. V shed 1 base, J shed 5 bases, and the junction held 12 bases outside the gene matches. Looked up from germline, CDR1 is DFQATT and CDR2 is SNEGSKA (reference sequence). CDR3 size: 16 residues. CDR3 coding DNA: TGCAGTGCTAGAGTCGATTTGGGCGGGGGGAGGGAGACCCAGTACTTC. Translation gives CSARVDLGGGRETQYF.

This rearrangement joins TRBV7-2 to TRBJ2-7; D possibly corresponds to TRBD1 (5 bases). This CDR3 is 15 amino acids long. Germline CDR1 is SGHTA and CDR2 is FQGNSA. V lost 3 bases, J lost 5 bases, and 17 bases lay in between. CDR3 bases: TGTGCCAGCAGCTTGGGGCCGTCCAGGGTTAACGAGCAGTACTTC. Protein: CASSLGPSRVNEQYF.

The V and J genes are TRBV12-3 or TRBV12-4 and TRBJ2-2; D remains ambiguous. The V and J ends lost 6 bases and 0 bases respectively, with 8 bases between them. This CDR3 is built from 14 residues. Here the CDR3 reads CASRLVTNTGELFF. DNA of the CDR3: TGTGCCAGCAGGCTGGTCACGAACACCGGGGAGCTGTTTTTT.

This chain joins TRBV10-1 and TRBJ2-7; possibly TRBD1 for D (6 bases). Germline V lookup: CDR1 WNHNN, CDR2 SYGVQD (reference sequence). This CDR3 is 14 amino acids long. Trimming removed 4 bases at V and 5 bases at J, with 15 bases between. CDR3 DNA sequence: TGCGCCAGCAGTGTTAACCCAGGGGTGAACGAGCAGTACTTC. It yields the protein CASSVNPGVNEQYF.

This clonotype was counted only a few times. The chain carries TRBV30 and TRBJ2-5; the match to TRBD2 covers 12 bases. V gave up 3 bases and J gave up 1 base; unmatched junction bases: 3. The CDR3 spans 15 residues. Looked up from germline, CDR1 is GTSNPN and CDR2 is SVGIG (reference sequence). The CDR3 nucleotides are TGTGCCTGGAGCCGACTAGCGGGAGTCCAAGAGACCCAGTACTTC. Encoded protein: CAWSRLAGVQETQYF.

This clonotype was seen just once. The chain has TRBV7-9 and TRBJ1-1, with unresolved D. Germline assignment: CDR1 SEHNR and CDR2 FQNEAQ (reference sequence). Trimming cost V 6 bases and J 7 bases, with 12 bases left between them. The CDR3 is 12 residues long. CDR3 loop: CASRALLSEAFF. Here the CDR3 DNA reads TGTGCCAGCAGGGCTCTTTTGAGTGAAGCTTTCTTT.

The genes are TRBV11-1 and TRBJ2-7; no firm D call. Trimming shortened V by 0 bases and J by 1 base, and 10 bases separated the two germline ends. The CDR3 has 15 amino acids. Germline-derived CDR1 and CDR2 are SGHAT and FQDESV (reference sequence). The CDR3 region is CASSLAPQNSYEQYF. CDR3 nucleotide sequence: TGTGCCAGCAGCTTAGCCCCACAGAATTCCTACGAGCAGTACTTC.

The chain links TRBV4-3 to TRBJ1-5; D gene ambiguous. The length of the CDR3 is 13 residues. The V end was cut by 0 bases, the J end by 7 bases, with 7 bases between. Germline V gene lookup returns CDR1 LGHNA and CDR2 YSLEER. CDR3 residues: CASSQDLIQPQHF. Written as DNA, the CDR3 is TGCGCCAGCAGCCAAGATCTAATCCAGCCCCAGCATTTT.

This clonotype is labeled as medium-sized. The gene calls are TRBV19 and TRBJ1-5; the D gene is possibly TRBD1 (5 bases). The CDR3 is 15 amino acids. V lost 1 base, J lost 5 bases, and 12 bases lay in between. Germline CDR1 reads LNHDA; CDR2 reads SQIVND (reference sequence). CDR3 sequence reads: CASSIGQGAYQPQHF. CDR3 sequence (DNA): TGTGCCAGTAGTATAGGGCAGGGAGCCTATCAGCCCCAGCATTTT.

The chain recombines TRBV5-1 with TRBJ2-2; D is undetermined. Trimming stripped 0 bases from V and 1 base from J, with 7 bases between. CDR3 length: 15 amino acids. Per germline, CDR1 SGHRS and CDR2 YFSETQ. Here the CDR3 reads CASSLVGQNTGELFF. Here the CDR3 DNA reads TGCGCCAGCAGCTTGGTGGGCCAGAACACCGGGGAGCTGTTTTTT.

This sequence joins TRBV20-1 and TRBJ2-5; tentatively, D is TRBD1 (6 bases). Germline V gene sequence: CDR1 DFQATT, CDR2 SNEGSKA (reference sequence). Trimming shortened V by 6 bases and J by 5 bases, and 13 bases separated the two germline ends. There are 12 residues in the CDR3. As DNA, the CDR3 is TGCAGTGCCGGGGTGAGGGGGGAGACCCAGTACTTC. Its protein is CSAGVRGETQYF.

This chain connects TRBV14 to TRBJ1-1; no firm D call. The CDR3 totals 13 residues. Trimming shortened V by 1 base and J by 4 bases, and 7 bases separated the two germline ends. The germline CDR1 and CDR2 sequences are SGHDN and FVKESK. CDR3 sequence: CASSQAPSTEAFF. Written as DNA, the CDR3 is TGTGCCAGCAGCCAAGCACCGAGCACTGAAGCTTTCTTT. Based on the CDR3 plus reference TRBV14 and TRBJ1-1, the full variable domain is EAGVTQFPSHSVIEKGQTVTLRCDPISGHDNLYWYRRVMGKEIKFLLHFVKESKQDESGMPNNRFLAERTGGTYSTLKVQPAELEDSGVYFCASSQAPSTEAFFGQGTRLTVV.

This clonotype was seen a few times. V gene TRBV5-6 combines with J gene TRBJ1-6; D gene unclear. V was clipped by 2 bases and J by 6 bases, with 9 bases between them. The CDR3 length is 14 residues. Germline loops: CDR1 SGHDT, CDR2 YYEEEE. The CDR3 is CASSFYGSNSPLHF. CDR3 nucleotide sequence: TGTGCCAGCAGCTTTTACGGTAGTAATTCACCCCTCCACTTT.

This clonotype was observed a few times. The chain has TRBV12-3 or TRBV12-4 and TRBJ2-3; perhaps TRBD2 as D (5 bases). The CDR3 has 15 residues. Trimming removed 2 bases at V and 1 base at J, with 10 bases between. The CDR3 spells CASSLPGKGTDTQYF. CDR3 DNA: TGTGCCAGCAGTTTACCCGGGAAGGGCACAGATACGCAGTATTTT.

The chain combines TRBV5-6 with TRBJ1-6; D uncertain. The CDR3 consists of 13 residues. V was shortened by 0 bases and J by 10 bases, with 8 bases between the two germline ends. Germline CDR1 reads SGHDT; CDR2 reads YYEEEE. The CDR3 spells CASSLVNSSPLHF. The DNA for the CDR3 is TGTGCCAGCAGCTTGGTCAACAGCTCACCCCTCCACTTT. Looking up the rest from reference TRBV5-6 and TRBJ1-6 gives the full variable domain: DAGVTQSPTHLIKTRGQQVTLRCSPKSGHDTVSWYQQALGQGPQFIFQYYEEEERQRGNFPDRFSGHQFPNYSSELNVNALLLGDSALYLCASSLVNSSPLHFGNGTRLTVT.

This clonotype appeared a few times. The chain uses TRBV28 and TRBJ2-2; perhaps D is TRBD1 or TRBD2 (5 bases each). The CDR3 sequence is 16 residues long. The V and J ends lost 6 bases and 6 bases respectively, with 20 bases between them. The germline CDR1 and CDR2 sequences are MDHEN and SYDVKM. CDR3 nucleotides: TGTGCCAGCAGCCGTCGTAGGACGACAGCGGCCGGGGAGCTGTTTTTT. It specifies CASSRRRTTAAGELFF.

This clonotype was counted a few times. This sequence joins TRBV15 and TRBJ1-2; D unresolved. From germline, CDR1 is LNHNV and CDR2 YYDKDF (reference sequence). V lost 1 base, J lost 2 bases, and 17 bases lay in between. This CDR3 comprises 17 residues. The CDR3 region is CATSRAGLGSSNYGYTF. As DNA, the CDR3 is TGTGCCACCAGCAGAGCTGGGTTGGGCAGTTCGAACTATGGCTACACCTTC. The full variable domain, completed using reference TRBV15 and TRBJ1-2, is DAMVIQNPRYQVTQFGKPVTLSCSQTLNHNVMYWYQQKSSQAPKLLFHYYDKDFNNEADTPDNFQSRRPNTSFCFLDIRSPGLGDTAMYLCATSRAGLGSSNYGYTFGSGTRLTVV.

V gene TRBV7-8 combines with J gene TRBJ2-2; 13 bases map to TRBD2. V lost 1 base, J lost 7 bases, and 6 bases stayed unmatched. Germline CDR1 and CDR2: SGHVS and FQNEAQ. The CDR3 sequence is 17 residues long. The CDR3 spells CASSLELAGGLGGELFF. The CDR3, as DNA: TGTGCCAGCAGCTTAGAACTAGCGGGGGGGCTGGGCGGGGAGCTGTTTTTT.

The chain couples TRBV4-1 to TRBJ2-2, with D possibly matching TRBD2 (7 bases). Germline CDR1 MGHRA, CDR2 YSYEKL. The CDR3 length is 18 residues. Deletions cut 3 bases from V and 7 bases from J, with 24 bases between. The DNA for the CDR3 is TGCGCCAGCAGCCATGGGAAGGGGGGGGCCCCTCTTATCGGGGAGCTGTTTTTT. Its translation is CASSHGKGGAPLIGELFF.

This chain uses TRBV5-1 with TRBJ1-4; D ambiguous. This CDR3 comprises 15 residues. Germline values: CDR1 SGHRS, CDR2 YFSETQ. V lost 1 base to trimming and J lost 2 bases, with 9 bases between them. CDR3 region: CASSLMGGTNEKLFF. In DNA form, the CDR3 reads TGCGCCAGCAGCTTGATGGGCGGCACTAATGAAAAACTGTTTTTT.

The chain links TRBV20-1 to TRBJ2-3, with TRBD1 matching over 9 bases. This CDR3 comprises 14 residues. Germline CDR1 reads DFQATT; CDR2 reads SNEGSKA (reference sequence). V shed 5 bases and J 2 bases; nucleotides not matched to a gene: 5. The DNA of the CDR3 is TGCAGTGCTCCGAGGACAGGGGTCACAGATACGCAGTATTTT. This encodes CSAPRTGVTDTQYF.

This chain connects TRBV11-3 to TRBJ1-1; the D is unclear. Germline V gives CDR1 SGHNT, CDR2 YENEEA. The length of the CDR3 is 13 residues. Trimming left V 5 bases short and J 1 base short, with 8 bases between. The CDR3 DNA reads as TGTGCCAGCAGCGCCACCGCGAACACTGAAGCTTTCTTT. The encoded protein is CASSATANTEAFF.

This clonotype has more than one count but fewer than ten. The rearrangement joins TRBV2 to TRBJ1-6; tentatively, D is TRBD1 (5 bases). CDR1 and CDR2 from the germline V gene are SNHLY and FYNNEI. The ends were cut back, 6 bases at V and 7 bases at J, with 13 bases in the middle. The CDR3 runs 14 residues. This chain's CDR3 is CASRIGTENSPLHF. In DNA form, the CDR3 reads TGTGCCAGCAGAATTGGGACGGAGAATTCACCCCTCCACTTT.